This TCR beta chain was found in a study of CD8 T cells in ankylosing spondylitis (dated by TCRdb to about 2017). Background on the whole study: The study set out to find disease-linked TCR variants by profiling T cell receptor beta repertoires in ankylosing spondylitis patients and healthy donors. In total, the full study cohort was made up of 100 to 140 healthy donors and 25 ankylosing spondylitis patients. Peripheral blood samples were taken, and synovial fluid was additionally collected from ankylosing spondylitis patients. General study outcomes and caveats: The disease-linked clones showed a CD8+ phenotype and occurred at relatively low frequencies in peripheral blood. Significant enrichment of the disease-linked clones was reported in matched synovial fluid samples from ankylosing spondylitis patients. Blood from ankylosing spondylitis patients appeared to be characterized by a TCR beta motif composed of under ten highly homologous amino acid variants. Some motif variants had previously been reported in the synovial fluid and blood of reactive arthritis patients, which suggests shared mechanisms of disease initiation.

Details on this clonotype: The target of this receptor is not known. Base quality data are lacking; no much larger clone is found one base away.

CDR1 and CDR2 were assigned from the germline V gene as SGDLS and YYNGEE. The CDR3, cysteine through phenylalanine, is 14 amino acids long. Only the CDR3 portion is preserved as DNA: 42 bases, with reading frame beginning at the first base. The germline V end is reduced by 4 bases and the J end by 5 bases; junction bases left unmatched: 5. Sequenced using an Illumina HiSeq 2500. TCR beta libraries were prepared by quantitative 5'-RACE with molecular barcodes. On the authors' methods: A new computational method based on a probabilistic model of VDJ rearrangement was used to identify disease-linked TCR variants. TCRdb passed the public sequencing reads through fastp at Q25 and MiXCR, retaining productive beta sequences. Duplicate CDR3 protein sequences are folded into a single record with the most common DNA and genes. The V and J calls, along with clone size, are taken from TCRdb and not from the paper's own processing. Within this sample are about 450,000 distinct CDR3 sequences, with 25% to 30% of them counted one time only. Roughly 0.8% of the sample comes from the top ten.

The chain links TRBV9 with TRBJ2-1; 8 bases in between match TRBD1. Sequenced: blood, either unsorted or a sorted T cell fraction (not recorded which). This sequence originates from a male donor with ankylosing spondylitis. The DNA is as follows: TGTGCCAGCAGCCCCTGGACAGGGAACAATGAGCAGTTCTTC. Its amino acids are CASSPWTGNNEQFF. The entire variable domain, with the stretches around the CDR3 drawn from the reference TRBV9 and TRBJ2-1 proteins, is DSGVTQTPKHLITATGQRVTLRCSPRSGDLSVYWYQQSLDQGLQFLIQYYNGEERAKGNILERFSAQQFPDLHSELNLSSLELGDSALYFCASSPWTGNNEQFFGPGTRLTVL.